One T cell receptor (beta chain) is described in this entry. Antigen unknown. One heparinised draw, averaging about 116 mL, was taken per donor. The sample comes from a study of beta chain features in type 1 diabetes. The sequenced template was cDNA made from the entire isolated RNA. The method was immunoSEQ multiplex PCR; TCRdb's version includes in-frame clones alone and lacks a portion of them. The table includes 300,000 or so clones, 14% detected once. Study observations and caveats: Insertions were fewer and deletions more numerous at VDJ junctions in type 1 diabetes patients. Type 1 diabetes patients had moderately but significantly shorter TCRB CDR3s in all four CD4+ subsets. Researchers cautioned that cDNA sequencing could over-represent cells with high TCR expression. Any PCR bias toward short templates would affect both groups alike.

Germline V gene data show CDR1 as LNHDA and CDR2 as SQIVND (reference sequence). V was pared by 3 bases and J by 3 bases, with 18 bases between. CDR3 size: 16 residues. This chain uses TRBV19 with TRBJ2-7; D is unclear. The TCR comes from a young man with type 1 diabetes. The source material was naive CD4+ T cells from blood. The CDR3 bases are TGTGCCAGTAGTATCGATGACAAGATCGGAAACTACGAGCAGTACTTC. It encodes CASSIDDKIGNYEQYF. Full variable domain (missing parts from reference TRBV19 and TRBJ2-7): DGGITQSPKYLFRKEGQNVTLSCEQNLNHDAMYWYRQDPGQGLRLIYYSQIVNDFQKGDIAEGYSVSREKKESFPLTVTSAQKNPTAFYLCASSIDDKIGNYEQYFGPGTRLTVT.